The 27 T cell receptor beta chains below all came from one sample that was sequenced in a study of CD4 T cells in relation to SARS-CoV-2 and coronaviruses. Sequencing used immunoSEQ multiplex PCR; TCRdb keeps in-frame clones, though not all of them. The sample has 25,000 or so clones, approximately 73% seen once. No antigen has been identified for these receptors. Before the COVID-19 pandemic, during about 2011-2018, CD4+ T cells were taken from unexposed donors. After about ten days of culture, CD4+ T cells were isolated. Input material: CD4+ T cells from PBMCs, cultured in vitro. These receptors all stem from a human donor in good health.

The J gene is TRBJ1-1, the V gene TRBV27; possible D gene TRBD1, 5 bases. In germline, CDR1 is MNHEY, CDR2 SMNVEV (reference sequence). The CDR3 runs 14 residues. Trimming took off 4 bases at V and 7 bases at J, with 16 bases between the two ends. In nucleotides, the CDR3 is TGTGCCAGCAGTTCACCAACCCGGGGGAGTGAAGCTTTCTTT. This translates into CASSSPTRGSEAFF.

This chain connects TRBV29-1 to TRBJ2-3; 8 bases match TRBD2. The V gene end was trimmed by 8 bases and the J gene end by 0 bases; junction bases not matched to a gene: 4. Germline lookup yields CDR1 SQVTM and CDR2 ANQGSEA. CDR3 length equals 13 residues. The CDR3 DNA is TGCAGCTCTAGCGGGCCTAGCACAGATACGCAGTATTTT. The encoded protein is CSSSGPSTDTQYF.

This chain uses TRBV7-9 with TRBJ2-1; 15 bases fit TRBD2. Losses at the gene ends were 3 bases for V and 8 bases for J; bases not matched to a gene: 2. The CDR3 spans 15 residues. Germline CDR1 is SEHNR and CDR2 is FQNEAQ (reference sequence). This chain's CDR3 is CASSLGLAGGYEQFF. CDR3 nucleotide sequence: TGTGCCAGCAGCTTGGGACTAGCGGGAGGCTATGAGCAGTTCTTC.

This chain uses TRBV9 with TRBJ2-3, with D possibly matching TRBD2 (6 bases). CDR1 and CDR2 (germline): SGDLS, YYNGEE. The CDR3 covers 14 residues. Trimming removed 0 bases at V and 6 bases at J, with 11 bases between. CDR3 bases: TGTGCCAGCAGCGTAGGGTTAGCGGCGGATACGCAGTATTTT. This translates into CASSVGLAADTQYF.

The rearrangement joins TRBV7-6 to TRBJ1-4; no firm D call. Germline-derived CDR1 and CDR2 are SGHVS and FNYEAQ. This CDR3 is 11 amino acids long. V gave up 7 bases and J gave up 7 bases, with 7 bases separating them. The CDR3 nucleotides read TGTGCCAGCACTCCGGGTGAAAAACTGTTTTTT. Amino acid sequence: CASTPGEKLFF.

The chain combines TRBV11-3 with TRBJ2-1, with TRBD1 as a possible D gene (6 bases). Looked up from germline, CDR1 is SGHNT and CDR2 is YENEEA. CDR3 size: 15 residues. Trimming took 4 bases from V and 1 from J, leaving 11 bases between them. The chain's CDR3 is CASSSDGQSYNEQFF. The CDR3 DNA sequence: TGTGCCAGCAGCTCCGATGGACAGTCCTACAATGAGCAGTTCTTC.

This chain joins TRBV24-1 and TRBJ2-3; 8 bases are shared with TRBD2. Per the germline V gene, CDR1 is KGHDR and CDR2 is SFDVKD. The CDR3 covers 15 residues. J gave up 5 bases and V 3 bases, and 6 bases lay outside the gene matches. CDR3 amino acids: CATSDSSGVGDTQYF. The CDR3 bases are TGTGCCACCAGTGATAGTAGCGGGGTAGGAGATACGCAGTATTTT.

The chain links TRBV7-6 to TRBJ2-1; D possibly corresponds to TRBD2 (6 bases). The ends were cut back, 0 bases at V and 5 bases at J, with 11 bases in the middle. This CDR3 spans 15 amino acids. The germline V gene encodes CDR1 SGHVS and CDR2 FNYEAQ. The CDR3 coding sequence is TGTGCCAGCAGCTTAGCGGGAGGTGTAAACAATGAGCAGTTCTTC. This sequence encodes CASSLAGGVNNEQFF.

This CDR3 is CASSLMRTGGPGANVLTF. The CDR3, as DNA: TGTGCCAGCAGCTTGATGAGGACAGGGGGCCCTGGGGCCAACGTCCTGACTTTC. The rearrangement links TRBV5-5 to TRBJ2-6; 11 nucleotides agree with TRBD1. This CDR3 region has 18 residues. CDR1 SGHKS and CDR2 YYEKEE come from the germline V gene (reference sequence). The V segment lost 1 base and the J segment 2 bases; nucleotides outside the gene matches: 5.

The chain uses TRBV29-1 and TRBJ2-6; D call uncertain. Germline lookup yields CDR1 SQVTM and CDR2 ANQGSEA. The length of the CDR3 is 13 residues. Trimming took 6 bases from V and 0 from J, leaving 6 bases between them. The CDR3 DNA follows: TGCAGCGTATACAGCTCTGGGGCCAACGTCCTGACTTTC. Translation: CSVYSSGANVLTF.

This chain links TRBV9 with TRBJ2-5; perhaps TRBD2 as D (6 bases). The CDR3 has 15 residues. Germline values: CDR1 SGDLS, CDR2 YYNGEE. Trimming left V 0 bases short and J 1 base short, with 10 bases between. As DNA, the CDR3 is TGTGCCAGCAGCGTAGTAGGACTATCCCAAGAGACCCAGTACTTC. Amino acid sequence: CASSVVGLSQETQYF.

This chain connects TRBV7-9 to TRBJ1-2, with a weak D call TRBD1 (5 bases). Trimming took off 8 bases at V and 6 bases at J, with 10 bases between the two ends. The CDR3 has 11 residues. The germline V gene encodes CDR1 SEHNR and CDR2 FQNEAQ (reference sequence). This chain's CDR3 is CASYGGDGYTF. CDR3 nucleotides: TGTGCCAGCTATGGGGGGGATGGCTACACCTTC.

This rearrangement joins TRBV5-4 to TRBJ2-5; D is ambiguous. The CDR3 covers 12 residues. From germline, CDR1 is SGHNT and CDR2 YYREEE (reference sequence). V was trimmed by 0 bases and J by 5 bases, leaving 5 bases between them. As DNA, the CDR3 is TGTGCCAGCAGCTTGGCCGGGGAGACCCAGTACTTC. Translation: CASSLAGETQYF.

This chain's CDR3 is CASSLEGRGRSPLHF. CDR3 DNA: TGTGCCAGCAGCTTGGAAGGCAGGGGGCGTTCACCCCTCCACTTT. This chain joins TRBV5-6 and TRBJ1-6; TRBD1 agrees at 8 bases. CDR1 and CDR2 from the germline V gene are SGHDT and YYEEEE. J lost 9 bases, V lost 0 bases, and 5 bases had no gene match. The CDR3 has 15 amino acids.

The chain couples TRBV29-1 to TRBJ2-7; D unclear. This CDR3 contains 12 residues. V was clipped by 0 bases and J by 5 bases, with 8 bases between them. Germline CDR1 reads SQVTM; CDR2 reads ANQGSEA. The CDR3 loop reads CSVEDQWDEQYF. CDR3 bases: TGCAGCGTTGAAGATCAGTGGGACGAGCAGTACTTC.

The chain is built from TRBV5-4 and TRBJ2-3; D gene unclear. Per the germline V gene, CDR1 is SGHNT and CDR2 is YYREEE (reference sequence). The CDR3 has 15 amino acids. The V end lost 2 bases, the J end lost 3 bases, and 13 bases lay between the germline ends. CDR3 protein: CASSFLGLYTDTQYF. The CDR3 DNA reads TGTGCCAGCAGCTTTCTGGGGTTATATACAGATACGCAGTATTTT.

This clone was seen just once. This chain uses TRBV10-2 with TRBJ2-2; 10 positions match TRBD2. V lost 0 bases to trimming and J lost 3 bases; unmatched junction nucleotides: 4. The V gene's germline CDR1 is WSHSY and CDR2 SAAADI. The CDR3 is 17 amino acids. The CDR3 is CASSESPSGSHTGELFF. For the CDR3, the DNA is TGCGCCAGCAGTGAGTCCCCTAGCGGGAGTCACACCGGGGAGCTGTTTTTT.

The chain links TRBV3-1 (or the pseudogene TRBV3-2) to TRBJ2-1; no clear D. The germline CDR1 and CDR2 sequences are LGHDT and YNNKEL (reference sequence). Trimming took off 0 bases at V and 4 bases at J, with 4 bases between the two ends. CDR3 length equals 13 residues. CDR3 region: CASSQDRYNEQFF. As DNA, the CDR3 is TGTGCCAGCAGCCAAGACAGATACAATGAGCAGTTCTTC.

The rearrangement uses TRBV5-4 and TRBJ2-5; 8 nucleotides agree with TRBD2. CDR3 length equals 14 residues. From germline, CDR1 is SGHNT and CDR2 YYREEE (reference sequence). After removal of 4 bases from V and 5 bases from J, the junction contained 7 bases not matched to a gene. The CDR3 is CASSRGGPGETQYF. The DNA for the CDR3 is TGTGCCAGCAGCCGCGGGGGGCCGGGGGAGACCCAGTACTTC.

This chain links TRBV7-2 with TRBJ2-1; TRBD2 might be the D (6 bases). V was cut by 0 bases and J by 9 bases, with 12 bases left in between. This CDR3 has 14 amino acids. CDR1 SGHTA and CDR2 FQGNSA come from the germline V gene. CDR3 nucleotides: TGTGCCAGCAGCTTAGCACTAGCTACGGGTGAGCAGTTCTTC. The encoded protein is CASSLALATGEQFF.

The rearrangement links TRBV5-1 to TRBJ1-5; TRBD1 might be the D (5 bases). Trimming cost V 5 bases and J 5 bases, with 14 bases left between them. Germline CDR1 reads SGHRS; CDR2 reads YFSETQ. This CDR3 has 14 residues. The CDR3 nucleotides are TGCGCCAGCAGTCCTGGGGGGGTAGATCAGCCCCAGCATTTT. It encodes CASSPGGVDQPQHF.

The V call is TRBV3-1 (or the pseudogene TRBV3-2), the J call TRBJ2-1; 10 bases map to TRBD2. The V and J ends lost 2 bases and 9 bases, in that order; junction bases with no gene match: 10. This CDR3 contains 16 residues. Germline-derived CDR1 and CDR2 are LGHDT and YNNKEL (reference sequence). The CDR3 reads CASSQFSGGQTSEQFF. The CDR3 nucleotides read TGTGCCAGCAGCCAATTTAGCGGGGGGCAGACTAGTGAGCAGTTCTTC.

V and J are TRBV7-9 and TRBJ2-6; D not resolved. This CDR3 contains 15 residues. Germline V gene sequence: CDR1 SEHNR, CDR2 FQNEAQ (reference sequence). V lost 2 bases to trimming and J lost 4 bases, with 9 bases between them. The CDR3 reads CASSLIATGANVLTF. CDR3 DNA sequence: TGTGCCAGCAGCTTAATTGCGACGGGGGCCAACGTCCTGACTTTC.

The genes are TRBV5-6 and TRBJ2-1, with 8 bases fitting TRBD2. From germline, CDR1 is SGHDT and CDR2 YYEEEE. This CDR3 is built from 16 residues. The J segment lost 0 bases and the V segment lost 6 bases, leaving 8 bases of the junction unmatched. For the CDR3, the DNA is TGTGCCAGCAACTCCGGGAGCGGGAGCTCCTACAATGAGCAGTTCTTC. Protein: CASNSGSGSSYNEQFF.

The chain has TRBV9 and TRBJ1-3; the match to TRBD1 covers 8 bases. V dropped 0 bases and J dropped 2; count of bases not matched to a gene: 4. The CDR3 runs 16 residues. Germline V lookup: CDR1 SGDLS, CDR2 YYNGEE. CDR3 sequence (DNA): TGTGCCAGCAGCGTAGAACCGGACAGGGCTGGAAACACCATATATTTT. It specifies CASSVEPDRAGNTIYF.

J is TRBJ2-7 and V is TRBV6-2 or TRBV6-3; 15 positions agree with TRBD2. The CDR3 runs 21 residues. Germline trimming cut 5 bases from V and 5 bases from J; bases unmatched to any gene: 22. The germline V gene has CDR1 MNHEY and CDR2 SVGEGT. The CDR3 bases are TGTGCCAGCAGTAAACCGCCCCGGACTAGCGGGAGGGCTACCCTAGGCCACGAGCAGTACTTC. Protein: CASSKPPRTSGRATLGHEQYF.

The chain combines TRBV19 with TRBJ1-1, with D perhaps TRBD1 (5 bases). Germline loops: CDR1 LNHDA, CDR2 SQIVND (reference sequence). Deletions cut 4 bases from V and 2 bases from J, with 11 bases between. CDR3 size: 14 residues. For the CDR3, the DNA is TGTGCCAGTAGTAATGACAGAATTAACACTGAAGCTTTCTTT. This translates into CASSNDRINTEAFF.